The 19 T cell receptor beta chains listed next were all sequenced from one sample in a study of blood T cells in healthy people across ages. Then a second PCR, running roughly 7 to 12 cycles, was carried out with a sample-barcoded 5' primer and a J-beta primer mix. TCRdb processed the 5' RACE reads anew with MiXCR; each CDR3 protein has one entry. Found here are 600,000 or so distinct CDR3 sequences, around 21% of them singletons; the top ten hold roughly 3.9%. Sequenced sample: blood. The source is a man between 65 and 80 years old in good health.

The CDR3, as DNA: TGCGCCAGCAGCCTCGGGGGGGGCGCCAACTATGGCTACACCTTC. It translates to CASSLGGGANYGYTF. This chain links TRBV5-1 with TRBJ1-2, with D maybe TRBD1 (6 bases). The V gene's germline CDR1 is SGHRS and CDR2 YFSETQ. V was pared by 4 bases and J by 2 bases, with 15 bases between. The CDR3 spans 15 residues.

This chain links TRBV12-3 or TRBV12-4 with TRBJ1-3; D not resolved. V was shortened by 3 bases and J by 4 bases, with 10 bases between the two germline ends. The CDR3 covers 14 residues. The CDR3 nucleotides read TGTGCCAGCAGTTTCCTCGGGCCCGGAAACACCATATATTTT. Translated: CASSFLGPGNTIYF.

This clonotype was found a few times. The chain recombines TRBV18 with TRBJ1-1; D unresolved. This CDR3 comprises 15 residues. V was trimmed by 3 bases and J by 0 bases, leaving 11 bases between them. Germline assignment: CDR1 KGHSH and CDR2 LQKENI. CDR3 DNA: TGTGCCAGCTCACCTACCGACTACATGAACACTGAAGCTTTCTTT. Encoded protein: CASSPTDYMNTEAFF.

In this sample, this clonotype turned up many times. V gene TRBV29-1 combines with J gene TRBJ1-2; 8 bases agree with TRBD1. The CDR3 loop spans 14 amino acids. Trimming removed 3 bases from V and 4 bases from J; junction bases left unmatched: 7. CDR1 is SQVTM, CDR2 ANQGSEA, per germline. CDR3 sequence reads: CSVDLLQGGYGYTF. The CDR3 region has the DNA TGCAGCGTTGACCTTCTACAGGGGGGCTATGGCTACACCTTC.

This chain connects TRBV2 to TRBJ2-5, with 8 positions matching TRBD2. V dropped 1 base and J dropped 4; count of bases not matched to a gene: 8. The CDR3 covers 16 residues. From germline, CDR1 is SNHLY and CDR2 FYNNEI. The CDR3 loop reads CASSEVNWTSLETQYF. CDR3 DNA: TGTGCCAGCAGTGAAGTCAATTGGACTAGCCTAGAGACCCAGTACTTC.

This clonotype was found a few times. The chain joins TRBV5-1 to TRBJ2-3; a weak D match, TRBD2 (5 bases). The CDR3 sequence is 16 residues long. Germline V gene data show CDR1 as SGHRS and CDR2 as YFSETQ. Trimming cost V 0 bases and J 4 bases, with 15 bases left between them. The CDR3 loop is CASSLEGAGKPDTQYF. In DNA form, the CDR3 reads TGCGCCAGCAGCTTGGAGGGTGCCGGGAAACCAGATACGCAGTATTTT.

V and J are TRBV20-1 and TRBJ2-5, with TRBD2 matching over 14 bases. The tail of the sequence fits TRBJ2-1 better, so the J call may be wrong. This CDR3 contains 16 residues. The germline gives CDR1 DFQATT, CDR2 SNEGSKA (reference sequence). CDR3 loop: CSAISPGTSGGNEQFF. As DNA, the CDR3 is TGCAGTGCTATATCGCCCGGGACTAGCGGGGGAAATGAGCAGTTCTTC.

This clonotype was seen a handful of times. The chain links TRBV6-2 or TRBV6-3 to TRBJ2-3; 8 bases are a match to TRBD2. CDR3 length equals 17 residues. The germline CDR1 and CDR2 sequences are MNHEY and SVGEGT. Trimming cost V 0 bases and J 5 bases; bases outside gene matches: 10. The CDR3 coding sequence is TGTGCCAGCAGTTACTCTGTTCCGGGAGGGCAGGTAGATACGCAGTATTTT. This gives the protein CASSYSVPGGQVDTQYF.

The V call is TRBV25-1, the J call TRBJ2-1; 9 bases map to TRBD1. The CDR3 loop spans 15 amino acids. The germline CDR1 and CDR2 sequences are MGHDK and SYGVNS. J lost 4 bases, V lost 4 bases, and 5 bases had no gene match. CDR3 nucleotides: TGTGCCAGCAGTGCCACCGGGACAGGGTACAATGAGCAGTTCTTC. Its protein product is CASSATGTGYNEQFF.

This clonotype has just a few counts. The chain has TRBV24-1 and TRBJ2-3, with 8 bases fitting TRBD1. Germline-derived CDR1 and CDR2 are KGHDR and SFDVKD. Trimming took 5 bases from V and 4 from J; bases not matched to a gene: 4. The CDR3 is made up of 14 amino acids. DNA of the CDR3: TGTGCCACCAGTGTTGGACAGGGATCAGATACGCAGTATTTT. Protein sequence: CATSVGQGSDTQYF.

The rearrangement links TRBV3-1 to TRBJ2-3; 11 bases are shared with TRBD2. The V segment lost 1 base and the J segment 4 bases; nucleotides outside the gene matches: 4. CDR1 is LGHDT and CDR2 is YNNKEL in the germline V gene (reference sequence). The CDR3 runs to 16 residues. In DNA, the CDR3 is TGTGCCAGCAGCCAAGTAGCGGGAGGGCCCGCAGATACGCAGTATTTT. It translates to CASSQVAGGPADTQYF.

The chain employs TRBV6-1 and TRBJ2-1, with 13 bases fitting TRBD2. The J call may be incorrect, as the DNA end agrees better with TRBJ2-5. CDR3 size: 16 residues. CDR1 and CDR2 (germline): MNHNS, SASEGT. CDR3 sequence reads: CASSRSGLAGLETQYF. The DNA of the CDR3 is TGTGCCAGCAGTAGATCGGGACTAGCGGGATTAGAGACCCAGTACTTC.

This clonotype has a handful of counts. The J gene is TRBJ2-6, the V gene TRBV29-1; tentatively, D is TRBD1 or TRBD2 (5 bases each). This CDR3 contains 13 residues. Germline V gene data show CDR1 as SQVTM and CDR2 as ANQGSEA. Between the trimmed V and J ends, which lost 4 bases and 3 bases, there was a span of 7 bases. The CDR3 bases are TGCAGCGTTGGAGGGGTTGGGGCCAACGTCCTGACTTTC. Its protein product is CSVGGVGANVLTF.

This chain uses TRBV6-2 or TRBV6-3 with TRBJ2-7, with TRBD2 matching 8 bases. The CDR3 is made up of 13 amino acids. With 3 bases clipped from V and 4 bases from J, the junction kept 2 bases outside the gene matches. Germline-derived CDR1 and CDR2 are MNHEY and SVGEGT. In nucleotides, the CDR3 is TGTGCCAGCAGTTATAGCGGGATTTACGAGCAGTACTTC. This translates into CASSYSGIYEQYF.

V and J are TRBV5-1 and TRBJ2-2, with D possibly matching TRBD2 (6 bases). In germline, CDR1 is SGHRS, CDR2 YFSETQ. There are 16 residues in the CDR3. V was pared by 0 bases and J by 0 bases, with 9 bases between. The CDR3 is CASSLVRGPNTGELFF. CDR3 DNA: TGCGCCAGCAGCTTGGTGCGGGGTCCGAACACCGGGGAGCTGTTTTTT.

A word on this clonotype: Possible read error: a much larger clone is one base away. Here the CDR3 reads CASSKGGGSCNEQFF. The DNA for the CDR3 is TGTGCCAGCAGCAAAGGAGGGGGGTCCTGCAATGAGCAGTTCTTC. The chain couples TRBV21-1 to TRBJ2-1; TRBD1, the table's D call, lacks a check against the DNA. TRBV21-1 is classified as a pseudogene. The CDR3 has 15 residues.

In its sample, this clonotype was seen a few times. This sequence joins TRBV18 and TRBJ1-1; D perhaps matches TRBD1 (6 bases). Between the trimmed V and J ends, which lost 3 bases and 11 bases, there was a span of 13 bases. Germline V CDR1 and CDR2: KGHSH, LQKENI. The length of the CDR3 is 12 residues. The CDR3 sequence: CASSPNSGDAFF. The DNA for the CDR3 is TGTGCCAGCTCACCTAATTCAGGGGATGCTTTCTTT.

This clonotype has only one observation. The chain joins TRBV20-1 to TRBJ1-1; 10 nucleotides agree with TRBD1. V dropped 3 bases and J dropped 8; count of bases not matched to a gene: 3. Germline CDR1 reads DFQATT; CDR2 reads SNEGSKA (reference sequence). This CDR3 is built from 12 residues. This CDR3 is CSARTGGTEAFF. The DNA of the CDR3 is TGCAGTGCTAGGACAGGGGGCACCGAAGCTTTCTTT.

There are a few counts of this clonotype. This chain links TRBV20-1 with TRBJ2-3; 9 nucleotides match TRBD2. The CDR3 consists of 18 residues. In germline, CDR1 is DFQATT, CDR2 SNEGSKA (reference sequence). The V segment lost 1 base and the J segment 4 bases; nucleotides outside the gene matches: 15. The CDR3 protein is CSARALTSSAGGSDTQYF. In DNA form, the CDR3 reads TGCAGTGCTAGAGCCCTCACTAGCAGCGCGGGAGGGTCAGATACGCAGTATTTT.